The clone carrying this TCR beta chain was picked up a small number of times. This record belongs to a study of T-cell reconstitution after alpha-beta-depleted transplantation in children. Unique molecular identifiers were used in preparing the TCRbeta library. One entry per CDR3 protein results from TCRdb running MiXCR on the PCR reads. The sample shows almost 400,000 distinct CDR3 sequences, approximately 20% of them seen only once. The germline gives CDR1 SGHVS, CDR2 FQNEAQ. Trimming removed 2 bases at V and 3 bases at J, with 4 bases between. The CDR3 has 12 amino acids. The sequencing used PBMCs from the stem cell graft donor, collected from the stem cell graft. The chain recombines TRBV7-8 with TRBJ2-5; D is ambiguous. The sequence was collected from a human donor who donated a stem cell graft to a child with acute myeloid leukemia. The CDR3 is CASSLSKETQYF. As DNA, the CDR3 is TGTGCCAGCAGCTTAAGCAAAGAGACCCAGTACTTC.